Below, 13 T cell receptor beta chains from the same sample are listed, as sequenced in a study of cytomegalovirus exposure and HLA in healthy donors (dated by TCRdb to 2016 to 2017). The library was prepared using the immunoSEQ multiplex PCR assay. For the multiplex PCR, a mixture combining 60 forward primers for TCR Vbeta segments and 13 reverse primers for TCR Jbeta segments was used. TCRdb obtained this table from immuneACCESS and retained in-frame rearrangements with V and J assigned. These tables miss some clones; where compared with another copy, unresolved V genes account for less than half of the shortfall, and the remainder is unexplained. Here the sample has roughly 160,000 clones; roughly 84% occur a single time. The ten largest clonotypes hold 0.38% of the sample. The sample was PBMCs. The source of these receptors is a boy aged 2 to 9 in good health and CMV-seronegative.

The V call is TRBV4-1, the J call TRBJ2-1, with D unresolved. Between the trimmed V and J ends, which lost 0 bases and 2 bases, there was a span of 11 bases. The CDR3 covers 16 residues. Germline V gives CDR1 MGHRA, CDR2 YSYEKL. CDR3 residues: CASSQDLMRPYNEQFF. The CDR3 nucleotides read TGCGCCAGCAGCCAAGATCTTATGCGGCCCTACAATGAGCAGTTCTTC.

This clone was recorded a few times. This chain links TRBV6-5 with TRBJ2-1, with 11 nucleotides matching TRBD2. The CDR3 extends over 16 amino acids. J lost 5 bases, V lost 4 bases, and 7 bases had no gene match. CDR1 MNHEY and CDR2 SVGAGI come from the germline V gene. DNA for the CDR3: TGTGCCAGCAGTTCACCCAGACTAGCGGGACACAATGAGCAGTTCTTC. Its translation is CASSSPRLAGHNEQFF.

The CDR3 loop reads CASSTPPATGKEDGYTF. The CDR3 bases are TGTGCCAGTAGTACCCCCCCGGCGACAGGGAAAGAGGATGGCTACACCTTC. The chain joins TRBV19 to TRBJ1-2; 7 positions agree with TRBD1. This CDR3 has 17 residues. With V trimmed by 4 bases and J by 6 bases, 17 bases remained unmatched. Looked up from germline, CDR1 is LNHDA and CDR2 is SQIVND (reference sequence). Drawing the rest from reference TRBV19 and TRBJ1-2, the complete variable domain is DGGITQSPKYLFRKEGQNVTLSCEQNLNHDAMYWYRQDPGQGLRLIYYSQIVNDFQKGDIAEGYSVSREKKESFPLTVTSAQKNPTAFYLCASSTPPATGKEDGYTFGSGTRLTVV.

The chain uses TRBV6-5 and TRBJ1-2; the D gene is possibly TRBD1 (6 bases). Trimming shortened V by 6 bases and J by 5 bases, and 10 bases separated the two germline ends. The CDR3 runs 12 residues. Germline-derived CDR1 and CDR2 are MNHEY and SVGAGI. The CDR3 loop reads CASRDRVYGYTF. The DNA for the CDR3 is TGTGCCAGCAGGGACAGAGTTTATGGCTACACCTTC.

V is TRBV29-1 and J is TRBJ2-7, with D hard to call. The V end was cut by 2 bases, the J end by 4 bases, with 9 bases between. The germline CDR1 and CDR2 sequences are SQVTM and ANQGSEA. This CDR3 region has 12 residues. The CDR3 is CSVELGRYEQYF. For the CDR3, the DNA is TGCAGCGTTGAACTAGGCCGGTACGAGCAGTACTTC.

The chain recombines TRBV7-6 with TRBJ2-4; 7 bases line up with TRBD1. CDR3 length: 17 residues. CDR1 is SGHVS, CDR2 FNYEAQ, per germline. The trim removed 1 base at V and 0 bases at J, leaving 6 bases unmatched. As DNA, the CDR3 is TGTGCCAGCAGCTTAGGGACAGGCCCTTTAGCCAAAAACATTCAGTACTTC. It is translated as CASSLGTGPLAKNIQYF.

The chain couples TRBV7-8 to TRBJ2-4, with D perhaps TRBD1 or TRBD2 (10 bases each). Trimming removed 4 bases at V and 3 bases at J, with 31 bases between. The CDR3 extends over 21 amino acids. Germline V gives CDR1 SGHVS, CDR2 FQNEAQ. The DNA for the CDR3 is TGTGCCAGCAGCTCAGGACAGGGGGTCCCGGGACTAGCGTCCCACAAAAACATTCAGTACTTC. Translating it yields CASSSGQGVPGLASHKNIQYF.

Written as DNA, the CDR3 is TGTGCCAGAAGGCGCCCCTTTAGTGACAGGGTCGACACTGAAGCTTTCTTT. Protein product: CARRRPFSDRVDTEAFF. This chain uses TRBV5-3 with TRBJ1-1; 7 bases match TRBD1. TRBV5-3 is an ORF for which the function is uncertain. Trimming took 5 bases from V and 3 from J; bases not matched to a gene: 16. The length of the CDR3 is 17 residues.

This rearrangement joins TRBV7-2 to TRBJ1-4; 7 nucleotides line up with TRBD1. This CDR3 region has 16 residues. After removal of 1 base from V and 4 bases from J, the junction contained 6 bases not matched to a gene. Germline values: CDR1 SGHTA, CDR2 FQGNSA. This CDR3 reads CASSLGDRTFNEKLFF. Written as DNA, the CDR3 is TGTGCCAGCAGCTTAGGGGACAGAACCTTTAATGAAAAACTGTTTTTT.

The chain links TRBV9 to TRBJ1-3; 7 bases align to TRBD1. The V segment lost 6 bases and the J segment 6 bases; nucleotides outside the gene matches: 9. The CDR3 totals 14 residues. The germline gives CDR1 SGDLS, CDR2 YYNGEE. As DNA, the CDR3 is TGTGCCAGCACCCCCAGGGACAGCGTAAACACCATATATTTT. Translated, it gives CASTPRDSVNTIYF. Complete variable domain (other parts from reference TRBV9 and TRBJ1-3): DSGVTQTPKHLITATGQRVTLRCSPRSGDLSVYWYQQSLDQGLQFLIQYYNGEERAKGNILERFSAQQFPDLHSELNLSSLELGDSALYFCASTPRDSVNTIYFGEGSWLTVV.

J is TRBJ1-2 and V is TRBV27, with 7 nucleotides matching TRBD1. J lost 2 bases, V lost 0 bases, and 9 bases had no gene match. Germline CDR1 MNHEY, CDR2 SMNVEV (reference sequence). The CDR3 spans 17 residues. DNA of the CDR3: TGTGCCAGCAGTTTATCAGCCTGGTCAGGGGGAAACTATGGCTACACCTTC. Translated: CASSLSAWSGGNYGYTF.

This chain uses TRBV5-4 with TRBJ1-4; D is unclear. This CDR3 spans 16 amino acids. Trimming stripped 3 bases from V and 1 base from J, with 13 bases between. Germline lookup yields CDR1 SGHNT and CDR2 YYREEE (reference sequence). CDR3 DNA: TGTGCCAGCAGCTCCGGACTGGGAGGAACTAATGAAAAACTGTTTTTT. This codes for CASSSGLGGTNEKLFF.

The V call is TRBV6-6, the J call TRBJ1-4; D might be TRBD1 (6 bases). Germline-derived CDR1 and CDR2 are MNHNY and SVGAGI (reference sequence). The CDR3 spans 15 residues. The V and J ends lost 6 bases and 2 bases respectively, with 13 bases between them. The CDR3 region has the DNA TGTGCCAGCAGAGGGGCAGGGGATACTAATGAAAAACTGTTTTTT. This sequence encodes CASRGAGDTNEKLFF.